A selection of T cell receptor beta chains follows, all from one sample in a study of a mutant IDH1 vaccine in newly diagnosed glioma. Produced via immunoSEQ multiplex PCR; TCRdb's table is partial and in-frame only. The table includes tens of thousands of clones, 83% detected once. The sequenced sample was PBMCs, obtained from a glioma patient treated with radiotherapy, temozolomide or both. Receptors were obtained from a woman aged 45-59 years with glioma. The CDR3 runs from the conserved cysteine through the conserved F or W. Fields, in order: V gene, J gene, D gene, clone size, CDR3 DNA, CDR3 protein. D genes are given only for firm matches. Clone size is shown for a subset of rows, as once, few, many or a class of expanded clone.

TRBV7-9	TRBJ2-6	NA	NA	TGTGCCAGCAGCAGCCAACCTGGGCTAACAGCAGGGGCCAACGTCCTGACTTTC	CASSSQPGLTAGANVLTF
TRBV19	TRBJ2-7	NA	NA	TGTGCCAGTAGTATTGGAGTAGCTCAAACCTACGAGCAGTACTTC	CASSIGVAQTYEQYF
TRBV6-5	TRBJ1-2	NA	NA	TGTGCCAGCAGTAGGCAGGGGTATGACTACACCTTC	CASSRQGYDYTF
TRBV19	TRBJ2-6	NA	once	TGTGCCAGTACCAAGCGGGACAGATCCTCTGGGGCCAACGTCCTGACTTTC	CASTKRDRSSGANVLTF
TRBV28	TRBJ2-7	NA	NA	TGTGCCAGCAGTCAGCTAGGGACGGACTCCTACGAGCAGTACTTC	CASSQLGTDSYEQYF
TRBV10-3	TRBJ2-3	TRBD2	NA	TGTGCCATCGCCGCGGGGGGCACAGATACGCAGTATTTT	CAIAAGGTDTQYF
TRBV6-1	TRBJ2-5	NA	NA	TGTGCCAGCAGTGAAGAGACCCAGTACTTC	CASSEETQYF
TRBV28	TRBJ1-1	TRBD1	few	TGTGCCAGCACCCAACGGGACAGGGCCACTGAAGCTTTCTTT	CASTQRDRATEAFF
TRBV4-2	TRBJ2-1	NA	NA	TGTGCCAGCAGCCAAGAAAAAGGGACAAATGAGCAGTTCTTC	CASSQEKGTNEQFF
TRBV5-1	TRBJ2-3	TRBD2	once	TGCGCCAGCAGCCCTGGGCGAGCGGGGGCGCCCGCCGATACGCAGTATTTT	CASSPGRAGAPADTQYF
TRBV5-5	TRBJ2-7	NA	NA	TGTGCCAGCAGCTTGGTTAGGGAGCAGTACTTC	CASSLVREQYF
TRBV5-1	TRBJ2-4	NA	NA	TGCGCCAGCAGCTTGACAGTAGCCAAAAACATTCAGTACTTC	CASSLTVAKNIQYF
TRBV6-1	TRBJ1-1	TRBD1	NA	TGTGCCAGCACTGACTGGGACAGAAATTTTTCTGAAGCTTTCTTT	CASTDWDRNFSEAFF
TRBV30	TRBJ1-4	TRBD1	NA	TGTGCCTGGAGTGTGGGGACAGGGCGGACTAATGAAAAACTGTTTTTT	CAWSVGTGRTNEKLFF
TRBV5-1	TRBJ2-1	NA	once	TGCGCCAGCAGCTTGGAAGGGTTTGGCTCCTACAATGAGCAGTTCTTC	CASSLEGFGSYNEQFF
TRBV11-1	TRBJ2-7	NA	few	TGTGCCAGCAGCTTAGCACAGGGTCCCTACGAGCAGTACTTC	CASSLAQGPYEQYF
TRBV28	TRBJ1-2	NA	NA	TGTGCCAGCCTGAGGCCGGACTATGGCTACACCTTC	CASLRPDYGYTF
TRBV28	TRBJ1-3	TRBD1	few	TGTGCCAGCAGCCAGGGGGACGTGATCCACTCTGGAAACACCATATATTTT	CASSQGDVIHSGNTIYF
TRBV19	TRBJ1-5	NA	NA	TGTGCCAGTAGTCCCCCGGGGGGGCTTAGCAATCAGCCCCAGCATTTT	CASSPPGGLSNQPQHF
TRBV5-5	TRBJ2-3	TRBD1	NA	TGTGCCAGCACCTACAGGGGGCGATCGATAGATACGCAGTATTTT	CASTYRGRSIDTQYF
TRBV5-4	TRBJ1-2	NA	NA	TGTGCCAGCAGCCTTTATCTGGTGGACTATGGCTACACCTTC	CASSLYLVDYGYTF
TRBV11-2	TRBJ2-7	NA	few	TGTGCCAGCAGCTTAGATCGGTCCGAGCAGTACTTC	CASSLDRSEQYF
TRBV19	TRBJ1-3	NA	NA	TGTGCCAGTAGTAAAGACGGGAACTACTTCTCTGGAAACACCATATATTTT	CASSKDGNYFSGNTIYF
TRBV4-3	TRBJ2-7	NA	medium-sized	TGCGCCAGCAGCCAAGTGTCCGGGTCCTCCTACGAGCAGTACTTC	CASSQVSGSSYEQYF
TRBV6-6	TRBJ2-7	NA	NA	TGTGCCAGCGAGGATGCAGGGATCTCCTACGAGCAGTACTTC	CASEDAGISYEQYF
TRBV7-8	TRBJ1-1	NA	NA	TGTGCCAGCAGCTTAGCGGTTGGGCTTGAAGCTTTCTTT	CASSLAVGLEAFF
TRBV9	TRBJ2-5	NA	NA	TGTGCCAGCAGCGTAGGTCTCGGGGACCAACAAGAGACCCAGTACTTC	CASSVGLGDQQETQYF
TRBV6-5	TRBJ2-3	TRBD2	NA	TGTGCCAGCAGTTTCCGCGGGGGGCAGGTTGATACGCAGTATTTT	CASSFRGGQVDTQYF
TRBV4-2	TRBJ2-3	TRBD2	NA	TGTGCCAGCAGCCAAGTGTCTAGCGGGGAACCTTTCACAGATACGCAGTATTTT	CASSQVSSGEPFTDTQYF
TRBV13	TRBJ2-6	TRBD1	NA	TGTGCCAGCATTCCCCGGACAGGTCCCATTTCTGGGGCCAACGTCCTGACTTTC	CASIPRTGPISGANVLTF
TRBV30	TRBJ1-1	NA	NA	TGTGCCTGGAGTGTTCAGGTGAACACTGAAGCTTTCTTT	CAWSVQVNTEAFF
TRBV30	TRBJ1-1	NA	NA	TGTGCCTGGAGTGTAGGGCCCCGGAACCGGGACCTTCTTGAAGCTTTCTTT	CAWSVGPRNRDLLEAFF
TRBV27	TRBJ2-5	NA	NA	TGTGCCAGCAGTTTTGGAGGGGTTTCAGAGACCCAGTACTTC	CASSFGGVSETQYF
TRBV4-1	TRBJ1-5	NA	NA	TGCGCCAGCAGCAGTACAGCAAATCAGCCCCAGCATTTT	CASSSTANQPQHF
TRBV2	TRBJ1-5	NA	NA	TGTGCCAGCAGTGAACCGGGAACCAATCAGCCCCAGCATTTT	CASSEPGTNQPQHF
TRBV7-9	TRBJ1-2	TRBD1	NA	TGTGCCAGCAGCTTAGCTTACATGGACAGGGGCTATGGCTACACCTTC	CASSLAYMDRGYGYTF
TRBV2	TRBJ1-4	NA	NA	TGTGCCAGCAGCGAACAGGGTAGTATAAATGAAAAACTGTTTTTT	CASSEQGSINEKLFF
TRBV6-4	TRBJ1-2	TRBD1	NA	TGTGCCAGCAGGCCCGGGACAGGGGGAAAGGGCTACACCTTC	CASRPGTGGKGYTF
TRBV5-1	TRBJ2-7	TRBD1	NA	TGCGCCAGCAGGGGGGACAGGGACGAGCAGTACTTC	CASRGDRDEQYF
TRBV6-1	TRBJ1-1	NA	NA	TGTGCCAGCAGACGATGGAACACTGAAGCTTTCTTT	CASRRWNTEAFF
TRBV4-2	TRBJ2-6	NA	NA	TGTGCCAGCAGCCAAGATAGGAAAGGGCTCTCTGGGGCCAACGTCCTGACTTTC	CASSQDRKGLSGANVLTF